This T cell receptor (beta chain) was observed in a study of CD8+ T cells in alopecia areata. Points from the study as a whole: Lesional scalp, especially alopecia totalis/universalis, showed higher clonality than normal scalp.

The treatment: oral pan-JAK inhibitor, 5-10 mg twice daily. The sample holds a few counts of this clone. Its antigen is unknown. The sample contains more than one DNA sequence encoding this CDR3. The germline V and J ends were trimmed by 5 bases and 2 bases, with 6 bases remaining between them. Germline V CDR1 and CDR2: LNHDA, SQIVND (reference sequence). The CDR3 runs 12 residues. cDNA reverse transcribed from extracted RNA served as the sequencing template. Clones were read by immunoSEQ multiplex PCR, and TCRdb kept only the in-frame ones, dropping some. Found here are around 200,000 clones, about 53% of them singletons; the top ten hold approximately 10%.

The receptor's source is a human donor with alopecia areata. The chain carries TRBV19 and TRBJ1-1; D gene unclear. Specimen: CD8+ T cells sorted from blood, collected at week 24, from a patient treated with tofacitinib. In DNA, the CDR3 is TGTGCCAGTAGTCTGGGAAACACTGAAGCTTTCTTT. It is translated as CASSLGNTEAFF.